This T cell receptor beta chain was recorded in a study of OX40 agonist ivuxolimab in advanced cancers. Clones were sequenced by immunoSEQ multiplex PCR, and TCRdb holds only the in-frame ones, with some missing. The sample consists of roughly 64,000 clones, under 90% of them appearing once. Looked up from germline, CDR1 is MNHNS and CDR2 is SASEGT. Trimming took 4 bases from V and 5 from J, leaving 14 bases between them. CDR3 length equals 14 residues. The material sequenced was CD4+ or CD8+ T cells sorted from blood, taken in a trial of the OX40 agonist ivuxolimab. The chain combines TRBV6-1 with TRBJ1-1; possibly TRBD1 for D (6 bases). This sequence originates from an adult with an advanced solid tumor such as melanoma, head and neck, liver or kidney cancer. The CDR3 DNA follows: TGTGCCAGCAGTGGATCTCAGGGGAGGACTGAAGCTTTCTTT. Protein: CASSGSQGRTEAFF.